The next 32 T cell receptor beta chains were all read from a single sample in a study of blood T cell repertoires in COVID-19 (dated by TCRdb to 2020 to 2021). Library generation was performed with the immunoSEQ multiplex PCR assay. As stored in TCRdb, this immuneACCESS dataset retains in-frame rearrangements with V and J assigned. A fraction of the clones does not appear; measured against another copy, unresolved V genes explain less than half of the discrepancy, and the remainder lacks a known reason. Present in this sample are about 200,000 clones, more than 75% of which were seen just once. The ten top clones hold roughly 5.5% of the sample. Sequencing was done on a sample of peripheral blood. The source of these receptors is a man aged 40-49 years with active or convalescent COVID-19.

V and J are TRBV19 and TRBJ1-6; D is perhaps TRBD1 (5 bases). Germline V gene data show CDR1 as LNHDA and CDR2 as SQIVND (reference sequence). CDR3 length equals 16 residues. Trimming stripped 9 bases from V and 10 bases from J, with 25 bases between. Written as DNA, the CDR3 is TGTGCCAGCGAGCCCTACACAGGCTTGGGAAGCTCACCCCTCCACTTT. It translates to CASEPYTGLGSSPLHF.

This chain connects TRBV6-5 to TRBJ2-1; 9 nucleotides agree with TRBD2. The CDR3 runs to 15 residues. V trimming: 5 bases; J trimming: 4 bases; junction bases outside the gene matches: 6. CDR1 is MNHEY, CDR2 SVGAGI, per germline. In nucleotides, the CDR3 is TGTGCCAGCAGTCCTAGCGGGACCCTGTACAATGAGCAGTTCTTC. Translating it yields CASSPSGTLYNEQFF.

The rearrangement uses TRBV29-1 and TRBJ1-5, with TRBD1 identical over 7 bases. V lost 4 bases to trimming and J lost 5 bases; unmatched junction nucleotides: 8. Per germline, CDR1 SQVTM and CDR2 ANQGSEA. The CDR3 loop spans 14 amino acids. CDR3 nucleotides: TGCAGCGTTGGGACAGGAGGGGGAGATCAGCCCCAGCATTTT. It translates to CSVGTGGGDQPQHF. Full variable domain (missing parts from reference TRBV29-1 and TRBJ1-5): SAVISQKPSRDICQRGTSLTIQCQVDSQVTMMFWYRQQPGQSLTLIATANQGSEATYESGFVIDKFPISRPNLTFSTLTVSNMSPEDSSIYLCSVGTGGGDQPQHFGDGTRLSIL.

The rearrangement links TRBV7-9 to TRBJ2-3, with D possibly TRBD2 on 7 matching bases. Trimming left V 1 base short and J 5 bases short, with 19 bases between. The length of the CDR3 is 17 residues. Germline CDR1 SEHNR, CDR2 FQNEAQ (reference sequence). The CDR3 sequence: CASSLGVLGGQVDTQYF. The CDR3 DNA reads TGTGCCAGCAGCTTAGGAGTTCTCGGGGGGCAGGTAGATACGCAGTATTTT.

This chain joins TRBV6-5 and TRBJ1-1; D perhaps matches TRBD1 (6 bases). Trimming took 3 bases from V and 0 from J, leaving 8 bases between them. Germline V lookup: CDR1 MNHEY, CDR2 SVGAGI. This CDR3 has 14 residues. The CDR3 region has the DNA TGTGCCAGCAGTTATACAGGGATGAACACTGAAGCTTTCTTT. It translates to CASSYTGMNTEAFF.

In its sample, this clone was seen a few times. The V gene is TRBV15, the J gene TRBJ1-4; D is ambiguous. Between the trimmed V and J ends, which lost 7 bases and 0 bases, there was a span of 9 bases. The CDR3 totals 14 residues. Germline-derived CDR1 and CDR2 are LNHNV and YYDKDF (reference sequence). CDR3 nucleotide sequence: TGTGCCACCAAGAGGGATGCAACTAATGAAAAACTGTTTTTT. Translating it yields CATKRDATNEKLFF.

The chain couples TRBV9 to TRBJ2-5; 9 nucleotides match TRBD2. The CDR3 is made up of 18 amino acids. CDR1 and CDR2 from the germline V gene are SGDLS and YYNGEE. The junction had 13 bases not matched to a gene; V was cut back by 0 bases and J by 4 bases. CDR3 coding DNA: TGTGCCAGCAGCGTAGCTACAGACGGGACTAGCTGGGTAGAGACCCAGTACTTC. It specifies CASSVATDGTSWVETQYF.

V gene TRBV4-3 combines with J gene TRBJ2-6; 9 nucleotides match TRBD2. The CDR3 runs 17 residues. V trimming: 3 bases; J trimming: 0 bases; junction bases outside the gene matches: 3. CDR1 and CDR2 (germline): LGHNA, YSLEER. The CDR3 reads CASSHSGGISGANVLTF. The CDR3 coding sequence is TGCGCCAGCAGCCATAGCGGGGGAATCTCTGGGGCCAACGTCCTGACTTTC.

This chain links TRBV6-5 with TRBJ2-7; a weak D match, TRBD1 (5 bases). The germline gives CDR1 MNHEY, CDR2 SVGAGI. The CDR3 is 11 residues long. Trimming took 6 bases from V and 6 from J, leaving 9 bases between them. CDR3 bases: TGTGCCAGCAGGACAGAAGGCGAGCAGTACTTC. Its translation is CASRTEGEQYF.

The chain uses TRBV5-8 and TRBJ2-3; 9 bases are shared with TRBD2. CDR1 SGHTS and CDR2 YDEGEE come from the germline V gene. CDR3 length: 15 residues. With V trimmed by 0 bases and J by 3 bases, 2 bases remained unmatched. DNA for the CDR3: TGTGCCAGCAGCTTGGCCCTAGCGGGAACAGATACGCAGTATTTT. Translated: CASSLALAGTDTQYF.

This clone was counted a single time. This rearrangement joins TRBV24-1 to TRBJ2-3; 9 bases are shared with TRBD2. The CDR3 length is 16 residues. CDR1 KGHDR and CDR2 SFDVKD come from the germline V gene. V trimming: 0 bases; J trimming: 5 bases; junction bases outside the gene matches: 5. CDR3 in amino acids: CATSDLRSAGGDTQYF. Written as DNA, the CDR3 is TGTGCCACCAGTGATTTGCGATCAGCGGGAGGAGATACGCAGTATTTT.

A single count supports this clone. The CDR3 region is CASSEQGDSNQPQHF. DNA of the CDR3: TGTGCCAGCAGTGAACAGGGGGATAGCAATCAGCCCCAGCATTTT. The chain is built from TRBV6-1 and TRBJ1-5, with 7 bases identical to TRBD1. CDR1 is MNHNS, CDR2 SASEGT, per germline. The ends lost 2 bases at V and 0 bases at J; junction bases unmatched: 1. The CDR3 spans 15 residues.

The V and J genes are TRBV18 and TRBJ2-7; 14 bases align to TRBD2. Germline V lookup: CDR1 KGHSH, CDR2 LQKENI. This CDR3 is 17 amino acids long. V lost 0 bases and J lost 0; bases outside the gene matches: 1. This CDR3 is CASSPPGTSGSSYEQYF. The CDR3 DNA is TGTGCCAGCTCACCACCCGGGACTAGCGGGAGCTCCTACGAGCAGTACTTC.

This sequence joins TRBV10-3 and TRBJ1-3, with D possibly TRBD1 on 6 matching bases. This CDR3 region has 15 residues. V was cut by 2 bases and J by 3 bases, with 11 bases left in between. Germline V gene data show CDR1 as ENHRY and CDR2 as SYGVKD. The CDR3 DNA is TGTGCCATCAGTGAGAGGGGGGGGCTTGGAAACACCATATATTTT. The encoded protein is CAISERGGLGNTIYF.

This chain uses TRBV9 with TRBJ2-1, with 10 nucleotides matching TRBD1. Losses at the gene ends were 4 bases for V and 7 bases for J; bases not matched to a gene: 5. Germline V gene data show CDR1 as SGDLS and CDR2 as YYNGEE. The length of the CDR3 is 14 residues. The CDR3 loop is CASSLGTGANEQFF. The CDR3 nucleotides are TGTGCCAGCAGCTTGGGGACAGGGGCAAATGAGCAGTTCTTC.

The DNA for the CDR3 is TGTGCCAGCAGCTGGGAGGAGGTGGATACGCAGTATTTT. Its translation: CASSWEEVDTQYF. The J gene is TRBJ2-3, the V gene TRBV7-9, with TRBD2 as a possible D gene (6 bases). Germline lookup yields CDR1 SEHNR and CDR2 FQNEAQ (reference sequence). The CDR3 has 13 amino acids. Trimming left V 4 bases short and J 6 bases short, with 11 bases between.

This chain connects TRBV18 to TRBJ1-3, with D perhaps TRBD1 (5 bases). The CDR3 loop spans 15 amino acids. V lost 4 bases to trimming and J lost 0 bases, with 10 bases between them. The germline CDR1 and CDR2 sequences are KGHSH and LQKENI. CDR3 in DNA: TGTGCCAGCTCACAGGACACCTCCTCTGGAAACACCATATATTTT. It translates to CASSQDTSSGNTIYF.

CDR3 loop: CASSREDRGPREQYF. DNA of the CDR3: TGTGCCAGCAGCAGGGAGGACAGGGGCCCACGCGAGCAGTACTTC. The J gene is TRBJ2-7, the V gene TRBV5-4; TRBD1 agrees at 9 bases. This CDR3 is built from 15 residues. The V gene's germline CDR1 is SGHNT and CDR2 YYREEE (reference sequence). Germline trimming cut 4 bases from V and 6 bases from J; bases unmatched to any gene: 11.

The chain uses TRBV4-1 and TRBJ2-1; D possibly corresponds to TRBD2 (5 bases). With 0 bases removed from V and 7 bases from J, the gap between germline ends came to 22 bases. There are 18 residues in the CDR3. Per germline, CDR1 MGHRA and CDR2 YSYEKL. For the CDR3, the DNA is TGCGCCAGCAGCCAAGAAGTAGGCGGGTCCGGGATTTGGAATGAGCAGTTCTTC. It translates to CASSQEVGGSGIWNEQFF.

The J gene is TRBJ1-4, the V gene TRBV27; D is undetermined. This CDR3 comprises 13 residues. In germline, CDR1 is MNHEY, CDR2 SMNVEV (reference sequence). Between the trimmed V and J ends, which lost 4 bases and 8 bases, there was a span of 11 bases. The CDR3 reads CASSSGRYEKLFF. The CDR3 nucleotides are TGTGCCAGCAGTTCGGGGAGGTACGAAAAACTGTTTTTT.

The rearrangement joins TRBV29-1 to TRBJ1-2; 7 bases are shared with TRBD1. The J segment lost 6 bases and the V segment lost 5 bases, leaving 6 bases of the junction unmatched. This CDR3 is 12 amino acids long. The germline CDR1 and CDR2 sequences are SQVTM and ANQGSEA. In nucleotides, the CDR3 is TGCAGCGTTACCCGGGACAGCAATGGCTACACCTTC. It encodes CSVTRDSNGYTF.

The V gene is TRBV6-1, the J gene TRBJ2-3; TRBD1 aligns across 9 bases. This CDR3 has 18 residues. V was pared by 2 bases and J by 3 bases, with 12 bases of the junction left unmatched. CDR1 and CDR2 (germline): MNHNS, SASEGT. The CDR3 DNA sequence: TGTGCCAGCAGTGAACAGGGGACAGGGTGGACTAGGACAGATACGCAGTATTTT. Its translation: CASSEQGTGWTRTDTQYF.

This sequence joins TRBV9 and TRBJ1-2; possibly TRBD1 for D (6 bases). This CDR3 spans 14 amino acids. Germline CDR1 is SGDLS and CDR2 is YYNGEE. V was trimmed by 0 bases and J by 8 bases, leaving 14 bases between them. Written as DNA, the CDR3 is TGTGCCAGCAGCGTAGCCCAGGGGAGCTGGGGCTACACCTTC. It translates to CASSVAQGSWGYTF.

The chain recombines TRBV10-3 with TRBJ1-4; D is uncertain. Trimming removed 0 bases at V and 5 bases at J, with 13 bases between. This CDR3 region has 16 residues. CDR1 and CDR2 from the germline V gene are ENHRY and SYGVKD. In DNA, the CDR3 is TGTGCCATCAGTGAGTCTGATTGGGCAGGCAATGAAAAACTGTTTTTT. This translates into CAISESDWAGNEKLFF.

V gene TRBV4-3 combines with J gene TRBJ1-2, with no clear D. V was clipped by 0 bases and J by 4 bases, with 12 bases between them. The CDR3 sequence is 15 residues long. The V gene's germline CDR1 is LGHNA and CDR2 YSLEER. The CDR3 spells CASSQDNAGRYGYTF. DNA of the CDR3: TGCGCCAGCAGCCAAGATAACGCAGGTCGCTATGGCTACACCTTC.

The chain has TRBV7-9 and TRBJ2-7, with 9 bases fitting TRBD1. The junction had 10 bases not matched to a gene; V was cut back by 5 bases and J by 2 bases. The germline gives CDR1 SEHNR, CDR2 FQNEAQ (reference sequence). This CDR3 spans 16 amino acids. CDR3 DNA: TGTGCCAGCAGCCCCTCGCGGGACAGGGCCCCCTACGAGCAGTACTTC. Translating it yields CASSPSRDRAPYEQYF.

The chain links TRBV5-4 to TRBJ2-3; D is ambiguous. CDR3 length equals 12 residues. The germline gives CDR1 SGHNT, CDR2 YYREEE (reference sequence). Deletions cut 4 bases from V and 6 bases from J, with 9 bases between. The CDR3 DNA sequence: TGTGCCAGCAGCATCCCTCGGGATACGCAGTATTTT. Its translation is CASSIPRDTQYF.

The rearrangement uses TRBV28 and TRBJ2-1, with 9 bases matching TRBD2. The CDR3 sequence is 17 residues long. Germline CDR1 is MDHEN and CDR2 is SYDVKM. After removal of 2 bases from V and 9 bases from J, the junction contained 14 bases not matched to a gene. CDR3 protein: CASSLGAFSGSYGEQFF. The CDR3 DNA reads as TGTGCCAGCAGTTTAGGGGCTTTTAGCGGGAGTTATGGTGAGCAGTTCTTC. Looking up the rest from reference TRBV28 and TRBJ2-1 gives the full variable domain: DVKVTQSSRYLVKRTGEKVFLECVQDMDHENMFWYRQDPGLGLRLIYFSYDVKMKEKGDIPEGYSVSREKKERFSLILESASTNQTSMYLCASSLGAFSGSYGEQFFGPGTRLTVL.

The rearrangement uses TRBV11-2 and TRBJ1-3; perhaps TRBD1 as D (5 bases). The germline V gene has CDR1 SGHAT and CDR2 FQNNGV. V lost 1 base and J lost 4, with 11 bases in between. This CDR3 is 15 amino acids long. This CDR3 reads CASSLVQGAGNTIYF. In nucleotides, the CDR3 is TGTGCCAGCAGCTTAGTCCAGGGCGCAGGAAACACCATATATTTT. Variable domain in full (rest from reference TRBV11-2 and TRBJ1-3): EAGVAQSPRYKIIEKRQSVAFWCNPISGHATLYWYQQILGQGPKLLIQFQNNGVVDDSQLPKDRFSAERLKGVDSTLKIQPAKLEDSAVYLCASSLVQGAGNTIYFGEGSWLTVV.

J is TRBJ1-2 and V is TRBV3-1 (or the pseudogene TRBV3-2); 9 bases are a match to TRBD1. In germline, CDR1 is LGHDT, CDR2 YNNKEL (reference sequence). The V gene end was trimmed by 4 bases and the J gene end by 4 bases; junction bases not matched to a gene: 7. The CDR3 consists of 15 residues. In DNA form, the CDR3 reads TGTGCCAGCAGCCGAGGGACAGGGTCTGGCTATGGCTACACCTTC. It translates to CASSRGTGSGYGYTF.

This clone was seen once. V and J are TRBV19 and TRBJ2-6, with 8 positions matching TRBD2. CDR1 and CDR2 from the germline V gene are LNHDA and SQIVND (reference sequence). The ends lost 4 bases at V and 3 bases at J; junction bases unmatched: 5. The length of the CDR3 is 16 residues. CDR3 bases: TGTGCCAGTAGTACACCGGGGGGGATTGGGGCCAACGTCCTGACTTTC. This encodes CASSTPGGIGANVLTF.

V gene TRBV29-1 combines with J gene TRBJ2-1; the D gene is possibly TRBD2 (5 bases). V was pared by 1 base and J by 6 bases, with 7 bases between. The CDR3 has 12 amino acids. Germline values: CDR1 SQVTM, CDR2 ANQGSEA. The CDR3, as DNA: TGCAGCGTTGAAGGAGGGTTCAATGAGCAGTTCTTC. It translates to CSVEGGFNEQFF.